This TCR beta chain was found in a study of CD8 T cells in ankylosing spondylitis. Whole-study results and caveats: It appeared that ankylosing spondylitis blood was characterized by a TCR beta motif of fewer than ten highly homologous variants. Reactive arthritis synovial fluid and blood were previously reported to contain some motif variants. The authors reported significant enrichment of disease-linked clones in matched ankylosing spondylitis synovial fluid.

One entry per CDR3 protein, called by TCRdb with MiXCR from the 5' RACE reads. Of about 360,000 distinct CDR3 sequences in the sample, about 14% were seen once. Points on this clonotype: What it binds is not known.

V dropped 4 bases and J dropped 0 bases, with 9 bases sitting between them. The CDR3 is 14 residues long. Input material: blood, either unsorted or a sorted T cell fraction (not recorded which). The origin of this receptor is a male donor with ankylosing spondylitis or in good health (not recorded which). The V gene is TRBV12-3 or TRBV12-4, the J gene TRBJ1-1; TRBD1 might be the D (6 bases). The CDR3 loop is CASSWRGVNTEAFF. CDR3 nucleotide sequence: TGTGCCAGCAGTTGGAGGGGGGTGAACACTGAAGCTTTCTTT.